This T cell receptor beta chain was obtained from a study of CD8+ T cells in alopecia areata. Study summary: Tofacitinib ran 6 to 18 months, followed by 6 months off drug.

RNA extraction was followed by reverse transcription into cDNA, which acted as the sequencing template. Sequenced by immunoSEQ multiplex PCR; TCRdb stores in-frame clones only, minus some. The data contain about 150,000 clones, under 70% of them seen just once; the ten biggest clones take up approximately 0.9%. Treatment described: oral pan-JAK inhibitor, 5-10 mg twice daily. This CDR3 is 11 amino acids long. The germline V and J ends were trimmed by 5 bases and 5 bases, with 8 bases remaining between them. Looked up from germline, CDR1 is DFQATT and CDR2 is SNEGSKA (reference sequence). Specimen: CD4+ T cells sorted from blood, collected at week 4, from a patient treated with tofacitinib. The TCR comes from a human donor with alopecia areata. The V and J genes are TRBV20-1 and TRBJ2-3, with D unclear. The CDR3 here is CSAQVGDTQYF. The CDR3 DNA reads TGCAGTGCTCAGGTTGGAGATACGCAGTATTTT.